This T cell receptor (beta chain) comes out of a study of blood T cell repertoires in COVID-19. Overall study context: Both acute and convalescent COVID-19 samples were obtained from the United States, Italy and Spain.

This study enrolled people aged 18 to 89 from about 26 US geographic areas. Assignments of participants to cohorts depended upon their own reported clinical history. Donors of Cohort 3 who recovered were those that had two negative PCRs, clearance, or symptom resolution. This table comes from immunoSEQ multiplex PCR, and its TCRdb copy is limited to in-frame clones, with some not included. The data show some 490,000 clones, approximately 90% seen once. CDR3 length: 14 residues. With V trimmed by 2 bases and J by 4 bases, 4 bases remained unmatched. Germline CDR1 is SGDLS and CDR2 is YYNGEE. The sample consisted of PBMCs or T cells enriched from blood (not recorded which). The rearrangement links TRBV9 to TRBJ1-2; 8 bases fit TRBD1. The clonotype comes from a woman aged 60 to 75 who had recovered from COVID-19. CDR3 in amino acids: CASSVMDRAYGYTF. The CDR3 coding sequence is TGTGCCAGCAGCGTGATGGACAGGGCCTATGGCTACACCTTC.